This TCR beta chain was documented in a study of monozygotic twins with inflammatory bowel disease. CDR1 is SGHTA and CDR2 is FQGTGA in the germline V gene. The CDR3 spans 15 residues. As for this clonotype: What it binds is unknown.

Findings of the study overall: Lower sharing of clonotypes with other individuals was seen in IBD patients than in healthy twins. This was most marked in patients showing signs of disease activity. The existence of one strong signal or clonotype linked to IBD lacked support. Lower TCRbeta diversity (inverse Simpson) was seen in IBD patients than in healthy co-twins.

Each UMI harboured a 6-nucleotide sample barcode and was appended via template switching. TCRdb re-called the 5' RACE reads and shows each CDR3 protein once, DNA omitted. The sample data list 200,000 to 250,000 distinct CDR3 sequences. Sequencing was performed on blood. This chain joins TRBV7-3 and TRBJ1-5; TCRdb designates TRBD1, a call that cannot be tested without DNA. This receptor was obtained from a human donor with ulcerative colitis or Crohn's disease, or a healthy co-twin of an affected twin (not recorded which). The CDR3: CASSEGDRVIQPQHF.